Each of the 23 T cell receptor beta chains below was sequenced from the same sample in a study of blood T cell repertoires in COVID-19 (dated by TCRdb to 2020 to 2021). Receptors were amplified or captured by the immunoSEQ multiplex PCR assay. TCRdb limited this immuneACCESS table to in-frame rearrangements with V and J called. A share of clones is missing; checked studies link under half to unresolved V genes, and the rest is unexplained. A total of more than 30,000 clones appear in this sample, approximately 88% of them only once. More than 0.45% of the sample rests with the top ten. The sequenced material came from peripheral blood. The source of these receptors is a middle-aged woman with active or convalescent COVID-19.

This clone has just one count. This sequence joins TRBV28 and TRBJ2-7; maybe TRBD1 (6 bases). Deletions cut 10 bases from V and 0 bases from J, with 13 bases between. This CDR3 comprises 13 residues. Germline V lookup: CDR1 MDHEN, CDR2 SYDVKM. Written as DNA, the CDR3 is TGTGCCACCAACAGGGCTCTCTCCTACGAGCAGTACTTC. It yields the protein CATNRALSYEQYF. Full variable domain (outside the CDR3, taken from reference TRBV28 and TRBJ2-7): DVKVTQSSRYLVKRTGEKVFLECVQDMDHENMFWYRQDPGLGLRLIYFSYDVKMKEKGDIPEGYSVSREKKERFSLILESASTNQTSMYLCATNRALSYEQYFGPGTRLTVT.

The chain is built from TRBV6-5 and TRBJ2-5; a weak D match, TRBD1 (5 bases). The CDR3 has 13 amino acids. V gave up 5 bases and J gave up 5 bases, with 12 bases separating them. Germline values: CDR1 MNHEY, CDR2 SVGAGI. CDR3 protein: CASSNRGGETQYF. The CDR3 region has the DNA TGTGCCAGCAGTAATAGGGGTGGGGAGACCCAGTACTTC.

V and J are TRBV19 and TRBJ1-6, with D possibly matching TRBD1 (5 bases). Germline values: CDR1 LNHDA, CDR2 SQIVND (reference sequence). The ends were cut back, 7 bases at V and 7 bases at J, with 11 bases in the middle. The CDR3 loop spans 13 amino acids. The CDR3 DNA follows: TGTGCCAGTAACGAAGGACAAAATTCACCCCTCCACTTT. Protein sequence: CASNEGQNSPLHF.

The gene calls are TRBV9 and TRBJ2-3; D remains ambiguous. Germline assignment: CDR1 SGDLS and CDR2 YYNGEE. V lost 1 base and J 0 bases, leaving 6 bases between the germline ends. The CDR3 consists of 14 residues. The CDR3 is CASSVRHSTDTQYF. CDR3 DNA: TGTGCCAGCAGCGTAAGACATAGCACAGATACGCAGTATTTT. Full variable domain (missing parts from reference TRBV9 and TRBJ2-3): DSGVTQTPKHLITATGQRVTLRCSPRSGDLSVYWYQQSLDQGLQFLIQYYNGEERAKGNILERFSAQQFPDLHSELNLSSLELGDSALYFCASSVRHSTDTQYFGPGTRLTVL.

The gene calls are TRBV6-5 and TRBJ2-2; 9 nucleotides align to TRBD1. Unmatched junction bases numbered 3, after V lost 7 bases and J lost 3 bases. Germline V gene sequence: CDR1 MNHEY, CDR2 SVGAGI. There are 14 residues in the CDR3. The CDR3: CASTRDRDTGELFF. DNA of the CDR3: TGTGCCAGCACCAGGGACAGGGACACCGGGGAGCTGTTTTTT.

This clone was counted once. This rearrangement joins TRBV2 to TRBJ1-4; a possible D gene is TRBD1 (5 bases). The CDR3 sequence is 13 residues long. CDR1 and CDR2 from the germline V gene are SNHLY and FYNNEI. V lost 5 bases to trimming and J lost 8 bases, with 12 bases between them. CDR3 sequence (DNA): TGTGCCAGCAGTTTCAGGGCTGGGGAAAAACTGTTTTTT. Translated, it gives CASSFRAGEKLFF.

In its sample, this clone was seen once. The genes are TRBV20-1 and TRBJ2-5; unclear D gene. This CDR3 region has 11 residues. Germline V gives CDR1 DFQATT, CDR2 SNEGSKA (reference sequence). Trimming took 2 bases from V and 5 from J, leaving 6 bases between them. CDR3 sequence reads: CSARHSETQYF. CDR3 sequence (DNA): TGCAGTGCTAGACACTCGGAGACCCAGTACTTC.

The chain joins TRBV4-2 to TRBJ2-4; a possible D gene is TRBD1 (6 bases). The length of the CDR3 is 13 residues. CDR1 is LGHNA and CDR2 is YNFKEQ in the germline V gene. The V gene lost 0 bases and the J gene lost 7 bases, with 7 bases spanning the gap. The CDR3 bases are TGTGCCAGCAGCCAAGATAGGGGGAACATTCAGTACTTC. It encodes CASSQDRGNIQYF.

CDR3 loop: CASGLMGQRANEQFF. CDR3 coding DNA: TGTGCTAGTGGTTTGATGGGACAGCGGGCCAATGAGCAGTTCTTC. The rearrangement links TRBV12-5 to TRBJ2-1; D is possibly TRBD1 (7 bases). The germline V gene encodes CDR1 LGHNT and CDR2 FRNRAP. V was pared by 2 bases and J by 6 bases, with 14 bases between. CDR3 length: 15 amino acids.

This clone was recorded once. The gene calls are TRBV19 and TRBJ2-7, with 10 positions matching TRBD2. Per germline, CDR1 LNHDA and CDR2 SQIVND (reference sequence). Trimming took 6 bases from V and 1 from J; bases not matched to a gene: 9. The CDR3 is 16 residues long. The CDR3 DNA is TGTGCCAGTAGCCTGGGGACTAGCGACAAATCCTACGAGCAGTACTTC. Its protein product is CASSLGTSDKSYEQYF.

The chain employs TRBV18 and TRBJ1-6, with D possibly matching TRBD1 (5 bases). This CDR3 region has 16 residues. Trimming stripped 2 bases from V and 0 bases from J, with 8 bases between. CDR1 is KGHSH and CDR2 is LQKENI in the germline V gene. The CDR3 sequence: CASSPIQGSYNSPLHF. The CDR3, as DNA: TGTGCCAGCTCACCAATCCAGGGCTCCTATAATTCACCCCTCCACTTT.

The chain recombines TRBV13 with TRBJ2-1; TRBD2 matches 12 bases. With V trimmed by 6 bases and J by 8 bases, 8 bases remained unmatched. The CDR3 is 15 residues long. CDR1 PRHDT and CDR2 FYEKMQ come from the germline V gene (reference sequence). CDR3 residues: CASSPTSGGYDEQFF. Written as DNA, the CDR3 is TGTGCCAGCAGTCCTACTAGCGGGGGGTACGATGAGCAGTTCTTC. Based on the CDR3 plus reference TRBV13 and TRBJ2-1, the full variable domain is AAGVIQSPRHLIKEKRETATLKCYPIPRHDTVYWYQQGPGQDPQFLISFYEKMQSDKGSIPDRFSAQQFSDYHSELNMSSLELGDSALYFCASSPTSGGYDEQFFGPGTRLTVL.

The CDR3 bases are TGTGCCAGCTCACCGGACAAATCCACGCATTCACCCCTCCACTTT. This sequence encodes CASSPDKSTHSPLHF. The J gene is TRBJ1-6, the V gene TRBV18; a weak D match, TRBD1 (5 bases). Germline loops: CDR1 KGHSH, CDR2 LQKENI. The V end was cut by 3 bases, the J end by 8 bases, with 14 bases between. CDR3 length: 15 residues.

This chain links TRBV27 with TRBJ2-3, with 9 bases identical to TRBD2. The trim removed 7 bases at V and 1 base at J, leaving 3 bases unmatched. The CDR3 has 14 amino acids. CDR1 and CDR2 (germline): MNHEY, SMNVEV (reference sequence). The CDR3 DNA sequence: TGTGCCAGCAACTTAGCGGGGGGCACAGATACGCAGTATTTT. Translated, it gives CASNLAGGTDTQYF.

The chain has TRBV7-2 and TRBJ1-5; D is possibly TRBD1 (5 bases). This CDR3 has 14 residues. CDR1 and CDR2 from the germline V gene are SGHTA and FQGNSA. With 1 base removed from V and 15 bases from J, the gap between germline ends came to 19 bases. CDR3 protein: CASSLVTGPRGLHF. As DNA, the CDR3 is TGTGCCAGCAGCTTAGTGACTGGACCGCGGGGACTGCATTTT.

The V gene is TRBV5-1, the J gene TRBJ1-3; TRBD1 might be the D (5 bases). The CDR3 has 14 residues. Germline-derived CDR1 and CDR2 are SGHRS and YFSETQ. V was cut by 3 bases and J by 3 bases, with 10 bases left in between. The CDR3 region has the DNA TGCGCCAGCAGCTCCAGGGTAGGTGGAAACACCATATATTTT. Protein product: CASSSRVGGNTIYF.

The sample holds one count of this clone. This chain uses TRBV5-1 with TRBJ1-1; 10 bases line up with TRBD1. Trimming took 4 bases from V and 2 from J; bases not matched to a gene: 8. Germline V CDR1 and CDR2: SGHRS, YFSETQ. This CDR3 has 16 residues. CDR3 in DNA: TGCGCCAGCAGCCTCCGGACAGGGGGGACCAACACTGAAGCTTTCTTT. Amino acid sequence: CASSLRTGGTNTEAFF.

The CDR3 reads CASSFSSAGEKLFF. CDR3 nucleotide sequence: TGTGCCAGCAGCTTCTCCTCCGCCGGTGAAAAACTGTTTTTT. The chain couples TRBV5-5 to TRBJ1-4; no reliable D call. From germline, CDR1 is SGHKS and CDR2 YYEKEE (reference sequence). The ends were cut back, 2 bases at V and 7 bases at J, with 12 bases in the middle. This CDR3 has 14 residues. The full variable domain, in which reference TRBV5-5 and TRBJ1-4 provide the parts outside the CDR3, is DAGVTQSPTHLIKTRGQQVTLRCSPISGHKSVSWYQQVLGQGPQFIFQYYEKEERGRGNFPDRFSARQFPNYSSELNVNALLLGDSALYLCASSFSSAGEKLFFGSGTQLSVL.

V and J are TRBV5-1 and TRBJ1-1; no definite D call. The CDR3 is 11 amino acids. Germline values: CDR1 SGHRS, CDR2 YFSETQ. V was pared by 8 bases and J by 5 bases, with 10 bases between. The CDR3 loop reads CASGTGTEAFF. CDR3 bases: TGCGCCAGTGGCACGGGAACTGAAGCTTTCTTT.

The chain carries TRBV10-3 and TRBJ1-2, with D possibly TRBD1 on 5 matching bases. CDR1 is ENHRY and CDR2 is SYGVKD in the germline V gene. CDR3 size: 13 residues. Trimming left V 6 bases short and J 3 bases short, with 11 bases between. CDR3 sequence (DNA): TGTGCCATCAGAACAGGACCTGACTATGGCTACACCTTC. It specifies CAIRTGPDYGYTF.

The gene calls are TRBV4-3 and TRBJ1-2; D uncertain. CDR1 is LGHNA, CDR2 YSLEER, per germline. V was pared by 0 bases and J by 8 bases, with 16 bases between. The CDR3 consists of 15 residues. This chain's CDR3 is CASSQDFGSSGGYTF. The CDR3 DNA follows: TGCGCCAGCAGCCAAGATTTTGGGTCCTCCGGGGGCTACACCTTC.

This chain uses TRBV4-3 with TRBJ1-1; D gene uncertain. Trimming removed 0 bases at V and 4 bases at J, with 12 bases between. This CDR3 is 15 amino acids long. The germline V gene has CDR1 LGHNA and CDR2 YSLEER. CDR3 amino acids: CASSQDNRGGTEAFF. CDR3 DNA: TGCGCCAGCAGCCAAGATAATAGAGGTGGCACTGAAGCTTTCTTT.

The chain carries TRBV28 and TRBJ2-7; 7 positions match TRBD1. CDR3 length: 15 residues. V was clipped by 4 bases and J by 2 bases; unmatched bases: 8. Germline V lookup: CDR1 MDHEN, CDR2 SYDVKM. CDR3 amino acids: CASSWDSFSPYEQYF. For the CDR3, the DNA is TGTGCCAGCAGTTGGGACAGCTTCTCACCCTACGAGCAGTACTTC.